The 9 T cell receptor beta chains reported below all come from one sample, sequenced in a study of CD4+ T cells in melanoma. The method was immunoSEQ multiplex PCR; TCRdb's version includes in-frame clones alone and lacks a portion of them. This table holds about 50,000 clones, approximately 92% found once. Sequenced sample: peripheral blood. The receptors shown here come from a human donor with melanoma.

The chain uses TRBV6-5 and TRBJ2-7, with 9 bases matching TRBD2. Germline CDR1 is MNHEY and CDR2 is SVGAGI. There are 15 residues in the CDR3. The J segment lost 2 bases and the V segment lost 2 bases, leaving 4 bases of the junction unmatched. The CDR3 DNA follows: TGTGCCAGCAGTTACGGGCTAGCGGGAACCTACGAGCAGTACTTC. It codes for CASSYGLAGTYEQYF.

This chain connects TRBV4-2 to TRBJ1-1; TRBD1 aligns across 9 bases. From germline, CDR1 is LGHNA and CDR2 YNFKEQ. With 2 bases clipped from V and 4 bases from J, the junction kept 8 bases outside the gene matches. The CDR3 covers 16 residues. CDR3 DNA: TGTGCCAGCAGCCAATACCATCCGGGACAGGGCACTGAAGCTTTCTTT. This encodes CASSQYHPGQGTEAFF.

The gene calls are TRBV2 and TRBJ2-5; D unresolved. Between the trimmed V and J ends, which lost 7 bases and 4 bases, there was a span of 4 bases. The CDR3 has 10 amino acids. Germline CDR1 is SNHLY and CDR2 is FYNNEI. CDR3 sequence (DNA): TGTGCCAGCAAAGTAGAGACCCAGTACTTC. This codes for CASKVETQYF.

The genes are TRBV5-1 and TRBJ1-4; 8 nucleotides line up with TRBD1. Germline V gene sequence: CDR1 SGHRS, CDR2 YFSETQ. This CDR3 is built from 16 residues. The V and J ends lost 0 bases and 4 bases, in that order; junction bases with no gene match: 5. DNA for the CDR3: TGCGCCAGCAGCTTGGGTTCAGGGGGCCTTAATGAAAAACTGTTTTTT. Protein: CASSLGSGGLNEKLFF.

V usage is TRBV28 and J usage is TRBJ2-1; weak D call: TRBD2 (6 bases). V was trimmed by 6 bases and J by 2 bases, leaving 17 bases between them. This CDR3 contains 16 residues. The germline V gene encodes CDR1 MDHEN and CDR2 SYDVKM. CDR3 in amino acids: CASSGGGGSTYNEQFF. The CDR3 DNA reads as TGTGCCAGCAGCGGGGGTGGGGGATCGACCTACAATGAGCAGTTCTTC.

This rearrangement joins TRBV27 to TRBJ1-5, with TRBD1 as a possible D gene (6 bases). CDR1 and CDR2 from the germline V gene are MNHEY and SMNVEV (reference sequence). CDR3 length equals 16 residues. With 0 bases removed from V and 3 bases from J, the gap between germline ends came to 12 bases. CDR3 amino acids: CASSLSWRGINQPQHF. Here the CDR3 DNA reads TGTGCCAGCAGTTTATCGTGGAGGGGGATCAATCAGCCCCAGCATTTT.

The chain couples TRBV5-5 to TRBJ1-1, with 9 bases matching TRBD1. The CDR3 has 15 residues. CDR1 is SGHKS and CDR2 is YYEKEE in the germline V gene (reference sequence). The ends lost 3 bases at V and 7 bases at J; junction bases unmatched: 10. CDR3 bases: TGTGCCAGCAGCTATGAGACCGGGACAGGGCGTGAAGCTTTCTTT. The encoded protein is CASSYETGTGREAFF.

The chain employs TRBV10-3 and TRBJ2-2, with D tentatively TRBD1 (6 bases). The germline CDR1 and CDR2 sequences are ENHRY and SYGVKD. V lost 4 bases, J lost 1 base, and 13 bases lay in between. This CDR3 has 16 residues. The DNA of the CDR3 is TGTGCCATCAGTGTCCCTCCGGGACAGAACACCGGGGAGCTGTTTTTT. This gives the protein CAISVPPGQNTGELFF.

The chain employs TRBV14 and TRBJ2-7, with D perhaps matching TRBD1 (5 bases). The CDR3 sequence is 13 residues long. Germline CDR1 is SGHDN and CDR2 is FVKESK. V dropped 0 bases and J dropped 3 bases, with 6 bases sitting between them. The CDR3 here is CASSQERGYEQYF. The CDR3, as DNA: TGTGCCAGCAGCCAAGAAAGGGGCTACGAGCAGTACTTC.